The T cell receptor (beta chain) described here comes from a study of T cell responses to AZD1222 COVID-19 vaccine. Libraries were prepared by immunoSEQ multiplex PCR; TCRdb keeps only in-frame clonotypes and omits some of them. The data contain roughly 120,000 clones, approximately 92% of them seen just once; the ten biggest clones take up 6% to 9%. The germline V and J ends were trimmed by 5 bases and 4 bases, with 17 bases remaining between them. This CDR3 spans 15 amino acids. The V gene's germline CDR1 is SGHVS and CDR2 FNYEAQ. On this clone: Antigen specificity is unknown.

Pooled samples include second doses given at about 4 or 12 weeks. Study-wide results and caveats: The CD4 TCRs associated with vaccination extended across spike and predominated at 160-218 and 743-854. Reports indicate that nearly half of spike-specific TCRs are directed at unmutated variant regions.

The clonotype was recovered from an adult who received the AZD1222 COVID-19 vaccine. This material consisted of peripheral blood, taken 28 days after the second AZD1222 dose. This chain connects TRBV7-6 to TRBJ1-2; the D gene is possibly TRBD1 (5 bases). For the CDR3, the DNA is TGTGCCAGCAGCCCTAGGAATCCAGGGACCTATGGCTACACCTTC. Amino acids: CASSPRNPGTYGYTF. The full variable domain, completed using reference TRBV7-6 and TRBJ1-2, is GAGVSQSPRYKVTKRGQDVALRCDPISGHVSLYWYRQALGQGPEFLTYFNYEAQQDKSGLPNDRFSAERPEGSISTLTIQRTEQRDSAMYRCASSPRNPGTYGYTFGSGTRLTVV.